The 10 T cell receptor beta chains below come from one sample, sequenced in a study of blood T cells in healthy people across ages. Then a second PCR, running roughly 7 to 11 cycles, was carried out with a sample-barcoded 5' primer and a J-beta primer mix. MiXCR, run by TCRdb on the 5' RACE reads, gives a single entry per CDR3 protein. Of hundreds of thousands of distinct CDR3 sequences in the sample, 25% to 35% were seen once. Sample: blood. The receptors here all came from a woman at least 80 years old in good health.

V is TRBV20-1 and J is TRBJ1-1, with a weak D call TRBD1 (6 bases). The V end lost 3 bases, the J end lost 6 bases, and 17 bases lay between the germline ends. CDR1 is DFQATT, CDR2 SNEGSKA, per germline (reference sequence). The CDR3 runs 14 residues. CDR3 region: CSASTPGVTAEAFF. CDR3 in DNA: TGCAGTGCTAGTACTCCAGGGGTGACCGCTGAAGCTTTCTTT.

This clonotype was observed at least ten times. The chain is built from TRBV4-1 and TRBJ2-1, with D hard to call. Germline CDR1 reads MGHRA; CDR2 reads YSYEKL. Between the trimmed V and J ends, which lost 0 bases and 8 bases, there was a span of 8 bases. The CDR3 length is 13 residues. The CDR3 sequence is CASSQDPGHEQFF. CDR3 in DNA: TGCGCCAGCAGCCAAGACCCCGGGCATGAGCAGTTCTTC.

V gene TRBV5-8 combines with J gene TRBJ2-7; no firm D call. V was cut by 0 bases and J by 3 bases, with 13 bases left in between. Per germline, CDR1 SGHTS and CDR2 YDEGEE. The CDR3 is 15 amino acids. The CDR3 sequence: CASSLGLRTDYEQYF. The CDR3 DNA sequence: TGTGCCAGCAGCTTGGGCCTCAGAACAGACTACGAGCAGTACTTC. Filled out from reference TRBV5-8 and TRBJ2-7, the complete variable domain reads EAGVTQSPTHLIKTRGQQATLRCSPISGHTSVYWYQQALGLGLQFLLWYDEGEERNRGNFPPRFSGRQFPNYSSELNVNALELEDSALYLCASSLGLRTDYEQYFGPGTRLTVT.

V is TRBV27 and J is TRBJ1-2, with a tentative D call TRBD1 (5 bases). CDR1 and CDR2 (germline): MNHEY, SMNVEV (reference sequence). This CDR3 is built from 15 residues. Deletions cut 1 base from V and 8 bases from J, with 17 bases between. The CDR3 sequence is CASSLFGTKYGGYTF. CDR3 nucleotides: TGTGCCAGCAGTTTATTTGGGACGAAATATGGAGGCTACACCTTC.

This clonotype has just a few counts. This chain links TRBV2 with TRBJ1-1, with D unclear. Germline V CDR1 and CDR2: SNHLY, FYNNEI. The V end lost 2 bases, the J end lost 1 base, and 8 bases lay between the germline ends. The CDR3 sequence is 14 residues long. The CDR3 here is CASSERRTNTEAFF. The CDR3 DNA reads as TGTGCCAGCAGTGAACGGCGGACGAACACTGAAGCTTTCTTT.

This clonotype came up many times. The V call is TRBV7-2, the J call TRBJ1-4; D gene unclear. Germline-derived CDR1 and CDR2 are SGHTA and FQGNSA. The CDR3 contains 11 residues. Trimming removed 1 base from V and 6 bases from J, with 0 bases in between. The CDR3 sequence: CASSLDEKLFF. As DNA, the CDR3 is TGTGCCAGCAGCTTAGATGAAAAACTGTTTTTT.

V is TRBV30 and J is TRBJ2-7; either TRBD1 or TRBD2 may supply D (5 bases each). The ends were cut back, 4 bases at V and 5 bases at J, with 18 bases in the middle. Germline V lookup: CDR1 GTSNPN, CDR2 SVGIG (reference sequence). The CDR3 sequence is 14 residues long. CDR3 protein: CAWIGVTGAHEQYF. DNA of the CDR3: TGTGCCTGGATAGGGGTCACCGGGGCCCACGAGCAGTACTTC.

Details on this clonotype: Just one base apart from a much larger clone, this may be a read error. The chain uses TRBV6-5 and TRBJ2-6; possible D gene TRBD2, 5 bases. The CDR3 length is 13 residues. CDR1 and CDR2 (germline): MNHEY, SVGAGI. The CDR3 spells CTARSGGANVLTF. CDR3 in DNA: TGTACCGCCCGGTCGGGAGGGGCCAACGTCCTGACTTTC.

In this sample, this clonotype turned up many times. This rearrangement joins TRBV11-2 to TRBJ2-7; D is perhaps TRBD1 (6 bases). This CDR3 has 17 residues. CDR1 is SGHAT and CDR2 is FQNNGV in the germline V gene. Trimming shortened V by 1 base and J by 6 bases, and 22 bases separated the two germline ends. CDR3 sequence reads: CASSLVGTTRIPSEQYF. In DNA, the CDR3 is TGTGCCAGCAGCTTAGTAGGGACAACAAGGATCCCATCCGAGCAGTACTTC.

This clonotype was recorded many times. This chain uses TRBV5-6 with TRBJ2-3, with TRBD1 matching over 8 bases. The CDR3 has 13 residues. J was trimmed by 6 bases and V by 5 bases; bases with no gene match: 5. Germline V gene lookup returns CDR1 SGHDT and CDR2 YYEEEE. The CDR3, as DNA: TGTGCCAGCAGTCAGGGGGCAGGGGATACGCAGTATTTT. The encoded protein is CASSQGAGDTQYF. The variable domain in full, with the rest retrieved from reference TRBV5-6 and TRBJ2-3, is DAGVTQSPTHLIKTRGQQVTLRCSPKSGHDTVSWYQQALGQGPQFIFQYYEEEERQRGNFPDRFSGHQFPNYSSELNVNALLLGDSALYLCASSQGAGDTQYFGPGTRLTVL.